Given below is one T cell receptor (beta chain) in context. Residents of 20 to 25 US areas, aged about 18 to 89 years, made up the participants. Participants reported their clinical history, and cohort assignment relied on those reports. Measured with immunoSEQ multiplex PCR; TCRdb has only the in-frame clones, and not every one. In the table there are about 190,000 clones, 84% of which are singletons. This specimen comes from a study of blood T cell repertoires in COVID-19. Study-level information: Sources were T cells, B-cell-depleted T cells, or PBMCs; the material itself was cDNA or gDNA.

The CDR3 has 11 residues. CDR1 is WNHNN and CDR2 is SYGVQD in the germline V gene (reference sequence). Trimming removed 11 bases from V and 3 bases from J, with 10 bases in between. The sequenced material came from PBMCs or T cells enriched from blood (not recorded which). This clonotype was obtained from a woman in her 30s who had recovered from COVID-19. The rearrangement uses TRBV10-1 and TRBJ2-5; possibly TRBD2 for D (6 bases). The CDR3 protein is CAHGGEETQYF. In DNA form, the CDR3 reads TGCGCCCACGGCGGGGAAGAGACCCAGTACTTC.